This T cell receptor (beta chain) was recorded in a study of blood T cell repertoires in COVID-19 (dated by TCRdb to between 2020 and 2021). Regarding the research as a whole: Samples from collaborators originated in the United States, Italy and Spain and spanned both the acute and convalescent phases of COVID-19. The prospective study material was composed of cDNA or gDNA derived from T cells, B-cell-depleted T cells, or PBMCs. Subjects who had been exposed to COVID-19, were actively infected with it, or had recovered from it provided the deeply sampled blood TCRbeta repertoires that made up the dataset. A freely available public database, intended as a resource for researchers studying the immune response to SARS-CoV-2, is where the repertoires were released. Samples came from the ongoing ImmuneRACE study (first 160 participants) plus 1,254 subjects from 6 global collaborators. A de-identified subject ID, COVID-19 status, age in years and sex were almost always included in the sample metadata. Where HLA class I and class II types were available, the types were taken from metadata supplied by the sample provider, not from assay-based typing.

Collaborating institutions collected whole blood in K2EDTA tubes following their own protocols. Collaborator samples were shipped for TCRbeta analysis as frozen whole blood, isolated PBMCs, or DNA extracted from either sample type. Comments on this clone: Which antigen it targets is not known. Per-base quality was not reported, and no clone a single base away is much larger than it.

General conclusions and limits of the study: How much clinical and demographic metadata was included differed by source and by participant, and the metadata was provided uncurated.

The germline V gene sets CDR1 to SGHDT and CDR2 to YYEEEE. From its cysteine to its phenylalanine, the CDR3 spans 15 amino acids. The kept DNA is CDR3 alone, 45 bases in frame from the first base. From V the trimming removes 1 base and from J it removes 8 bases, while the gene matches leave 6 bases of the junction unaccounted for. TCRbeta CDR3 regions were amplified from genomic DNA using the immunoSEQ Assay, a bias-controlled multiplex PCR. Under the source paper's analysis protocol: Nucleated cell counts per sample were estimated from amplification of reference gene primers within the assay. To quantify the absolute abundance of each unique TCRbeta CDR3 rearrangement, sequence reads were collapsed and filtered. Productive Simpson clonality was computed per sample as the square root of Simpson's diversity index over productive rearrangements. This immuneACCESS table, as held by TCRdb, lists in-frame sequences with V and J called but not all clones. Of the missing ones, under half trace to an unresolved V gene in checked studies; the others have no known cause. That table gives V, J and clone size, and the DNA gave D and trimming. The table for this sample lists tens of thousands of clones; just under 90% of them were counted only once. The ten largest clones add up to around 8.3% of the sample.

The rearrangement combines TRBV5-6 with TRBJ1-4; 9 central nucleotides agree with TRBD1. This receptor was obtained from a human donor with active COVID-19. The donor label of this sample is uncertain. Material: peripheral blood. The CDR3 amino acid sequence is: CASSLRGQGREKLFF. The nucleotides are TGTGCCAGCAGCTTGAGGGGACAGGGCCGAGAAAAACTGTTTTTT.